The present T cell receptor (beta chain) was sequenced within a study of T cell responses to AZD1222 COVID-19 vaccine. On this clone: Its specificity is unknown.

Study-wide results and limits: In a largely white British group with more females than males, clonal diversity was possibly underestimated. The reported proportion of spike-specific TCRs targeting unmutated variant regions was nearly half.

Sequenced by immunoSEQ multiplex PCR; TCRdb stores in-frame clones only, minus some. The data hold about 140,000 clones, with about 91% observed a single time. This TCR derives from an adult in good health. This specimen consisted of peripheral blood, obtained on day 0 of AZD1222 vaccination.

The CDR3: CASSSLPLQETQYF. CDR3 coding DNA: TGCGCCAGCAGCTCGTTACCCCTGCAAGAGACCCAGTACTTC. The chain recombines TRBV5-1 with TRBJ2-5, with D unclear. Germline lookup yields CDR1 SGHRS and CDR2 YFSETQ. Trimming took off 3 bases at V and 2 bases at J, with 11 bases between the two ends. The CDR3 contains 14 residues. The full variable domain, completed using reference TRBV5-1 and TRBJ2-5, is KAGVTQTPRYLIKTRGQQVTLSCSPISGHRSVSWYQQTPGQGLQFLFEYFSETQRNKGNFPGRFSGRQFSNSRSEMNVSTLELGDSALYLCASSSLPLQETQYFGPGTRLLVL.